These 25 T cell receptor beta chains came from one sample sequenced in a study of shared clonotypes between healthy human individuals. The repertoire was sequenced with immunoSEQ multiplex PCR; TCRdb's copy has only in-frame clones and lacks some. This table holds some 360,000 clones, over 70% found once. The source material was memory CD4+ T cells sorted from blood. Subset specified: CD45RA-negative fraction. Receptor source: a man aged 25-40 years in good health.

V and J are TRBV19 and TRBJ1-2; 7 positions agree with TRBD1. CDR3 size: 13 residues. The germline V gene encodes CDR1 LNHDA and CDR2 SQIVND (reference sequence). V dropped 10 bases and J dropped 4; count of bases not matched to a gene: 9. The chain's CDR3 is CAIKRQGLYGYTF. The CDR3 coding sequence is TGTGCCATCAAAAGACAGGGCCTCTATGGCTACACCTTC.

The rearrangement links TRBV5-1 to TRBJ1-3, with 8 bases fitting TRBD1. Germline trimming cut 4 bases from V and 0 bases from J; bases unmatched to any gene: 9. Germline-derived CDR1 and CDR2 are SGHRS and YFSETQ. This CDR3 has 17 residues. CDR3 protein: CASSPRGQASSGNTIYF. The CDR3 DNA follows: TGCGCCAGCAGCCCAAGGGGACAGGCGAGCTCTGGAAACACCATATATTTT.

J is TRBJ2-7 and V is TRBV5-4; no reliable D call. The germline V gene encodes CDR1 SGHNT and CDR2 YYREEE (reference sequence). The CDR3 has 14 amino acids. V lost 2 bases and J lost 5, with 14 bases in between. The CDR3 region is CASSFSAFPNEQYF. For the CDR3, the DNA is TGTGCCAGCAGCTTCTCCGCGTTCCCTAACGAGCAGTACTTC.

The chain combines TRBV6-1 with TRBJ1-2, with a tentative D call TRBD1 (5 bases). The V end was cut by 1 base, the J end by 3 bases, with 6 bases between. There are 13 residues in the CDR3. Germline V gives CDR1 MNHNS, CDR2 SASEGT. The CDR3 loop is CASSEGQHYGYTF. Here the CDR3 DNA reads TGTGCCAGCAGTGAAGGACAGCACTATGGCTACACCTTC.

This clone appeared a single time. The V and J genes are TRBV29-1 and TRBJ2-4; D unclear. Germline loops: CDR1 SQVTM, CDR2 ANQGSEA. This CDR3 comprises 13 residues. V was shortened by 4 bases and J by 9 bases, with 16 bases between the two germline ends. For the CDR3, the DNA is TGCAGCGTTGGAGTCTCTGTAGCCAGCATTCAGTACTTC. Translated: CSVGVSVASIQYF. The full variable domain, in which reference TRBV29-1 and TRBJ2-4 provide the parts outside the CDR3, is SAVISQKPSRDICQRGTSLTIQCQVDSQVTMMFWYRQQPGQSLTLIATANQGSEATYESGFVIDKFPISRPNLTFSTLTVSNMSPEDSSIYLCSVGVSVASIQYFGAGTRLSVL.

The chain is built from TRBV18 and TRBJ2-7, with D tentatively TRBD1 or TRBD2 (5 bases each). Trimming cost V 5 bases and J 3 bases, with 11 bases left between them. Germline CDR1 KGHSH, CDR2 LQKENI. The CDR3 totals 13 residues. CDR3 amino acids: CASSGRGDYEQYF. CDR3 in DNA: TGTGCCAGCTCAGGTAGAGGGGACTACGAGCAGTACTTC.

This chain connects TRBV5-6 to TRBJ2-3; 9 nucleotides line up with TRBD1. The J segment lost 6 bases and the V segment lost 3 bases, leaving 2 bases of the junction unmatched. The CDR3 is 13 residues long. The V gene's germline CDR1 is SGHDT and CDR2 YYEEEE. CDR3 DNA sequence: TGTGCCAGCAGCTGGACAGGGGCGGATACGCAGTATTTT. It codes for CASSWTGADTQYF.

The chain joins TRBV30 to TRBJ1-1, with D unresolved. The CDR3 runs to 12 residues. Trimming left V 3 bases short and J 2 bases short, with 7 bases between. Germline V lookup: CDR1 GTSNPN, CDR2 SVGIG (reference sequence). The CDR3 coding sequence is TGTGCCTGGAGCCGTACTAACACTGAAGCTTTCTTT. It yields the protein CAWSRTNTEAFF.

The gene calls are TRBV7-2 and TRBJ2-1; TRBD2 aligns across 9 bases. Germline V gene lookup returns CDR1 SGHTA and CDR2 FQGNSA. The CDR3 is 16 residues long. V lost 4 bases, J lost 4 bases, and 8 bases stayed unmatched. The CDR3 region has the DNA TGTGCCAGCAGCTCCTTAGCGGGAGACGGGTACAATGAGCAGTTCTTC. It is translated as CASSSLAGDGYNEQFF.

The J gene is TRBJ1-1, the V gene TRBV20-1; D is uncertain. The ends were cut back, 6 bases at V and 3 bases at J, with 8 bases in the middle. Germline V gives CDR1 DFQATT, CDR2 SNEGSKA (reference sequence). The CDR3 sequence is 11 residues long. CDR3 amino acids: CSATVHTEAFF. DNA of the CDR3: TGCAGTGCCACAGTGCACACTGAAGCTTTCTTT.

The genes are TRBV7-2 and TRBJ2-7; D is possibly TRBD2 (5 bases). The CDR3 is 15 residues long. With 5 bases removed from V and 7 bases from J, the gap between germline ends came to 21 bases. In germline, CDR1 is SGHTA, CDR2 FQGNSA. In nucleotides, the CDR3 is TGTGCCAGCAGCATTCCCCGGGTGAGGGCGAAAGAGCAGTACTTC. Protein product: CASSIPRVRAKEQYF.

The J gene is TRBJ2-1, the V gene TRBV11-3; TRBD2 matches 7 bases. This CDR3 comprises 14 residues. J gave up 4 bases and V 5 bases, and 5 bases lay outside the gene matches. Germline CDR1 reads SGHNT; CDR2 reads YENEEA. The CDR3 DNA sequence: TGTGCCAGCAGCCCTAAAGCGGGGTACAATGAGCAGTTCTTC. It encodes CASSPKAGYNEQFF.

V is TRBV2 and J is TRBJ1-5; 8 nucleotides match TRBD1. The CDR3 extends over 14 amino acids. CDR1 and CDR2 from the germline V gene are SNHLY and FYNNEI. The junction had 7 bases not matched to a gene; V was cut back by 5 bases and J by 7 bases. The CDR3 is CASSMGQVFQPQHF. CDR3 sequence (DNA): TGTGCCAGCAGTATGGGACAGGTTTTCCAGCCCCAGCATTTT.

The rearrangement uses TRBV14 and TRBJ2-1, with unresolved D. V lost 3 bases and J lost 6, with 9 bases in between. This CDR3 spans 13 amino acids. Germline assignment: CDR1 SGHDN and CDR2 FVKESK. Here the CDR3 DNA reads TGTGCCAGCAGCCAGGCACTAAGCAATGAGCAGTTCTTC. Protein: CASSQALSNEQFF.

The genes are TRBV30 and TRBJ2-2; maybe TRBD2 (5 bases). CDR3 length equals 13 residues. Trimming stripped 2 bases from V and 7 bases from J, with 11 bases between. The germline V gene has CDR1 GTSNPN and CDR2 SVGIG (reference sequence). The CDR3 is CAWSREGDGELFF. The CDR3 DNA is TGTGCCTGGAGTCGCGAGGGTGACGGGGAGCTGTTTTTT. Based on the CDR3 plus reference TRBV30 and TRBJ2-2, the full variable domain is SQTIHQWPATLVQPVGSPLSLECTVEGTSNPNLYWYRQAAGRGLQLLFYSVGIGQISSEVPQNLSASRPQDRQFILSSKKLLLSDSGFYLCAWSREGDGELFFGEGSRLTVL.

Only one count was recorded for this clone. CDR3 nucleotides: TGTGCCAGCAGCGTAGGGGTTCAGACCCAGTACTTC. This sequence encodes CASSVGVQTQYF. The chain has TRBV9 and TRBJ2-5, with no clear D. The CDR3 spans 12 residues. Germline V lookup: CDR1 SGDLS, CDR2 YYNGEE. V lost 0 bases to trimming and J lost 6 bases, with 6 bases between them.

The gene calls are TRBV29-1 and TRBJ1-5; D possibly corresponds to TRBD1 (6 bases). CDR1 is SQVTM, CDR2 ANQGSEA, per germline. This CDR3 has 12 residues. V dropped 6 bases and J dropped 4 bases, with 10 bases sitting between them. As DNA, the CDR3 is TGCAGCGTGGGGGCCCGGAATCAGCCCCAGCATTTT. As protein: CSVGARNQPQHF.

This rearrangement joins TRBV6-1 to TRBJ1-3; D uncertain. The ends were cut back, 3 bases at V and 2 bases at J, with 14 bases in the middle. CDR3 length: 16 residues. Looked up from germline, CDR1 is MNHNS and CDR2 is SASEGT. CDR3 loop: CASSERPHVAGNTIYF. CDR3 nucleotides: TGTGCCAGCAGTGAGAGGCCGCACGTCGCTGGAAACACCATATATTTT.

The chain links TRBV5-6 to TRBJ2-7; the D is unclear. From germline, CDR1 is SGHDT and CDR2 YYEEEE. The CDR3 contains 15 residues. Trimming took 4 bases from V and 3 from J, leaving 17 bases between them. The CDR3 is CASSPPRVGRYEQYF. The CDR3 region has the DNA TGTGCCAGCAGCCCCCCACGTGTAGGTCGCTACGAGCAGTACTTC.

This clone was detected only once. The rearrangement uses TRBV10-1 and TRBJ2-1; 9 bases agree with TRBD2. The V gene's germline CDR1 is WNHNN and CDR2 SYGVQD (reference sequence). The CDR3 length is 17 residues. Trimming cost V 1 base and J 1 base; bases outside gene matches: 5. In nucleotides, the CDR3 is TGCGCCAGCAGTGAGTTGGCTAGCGGGAATTCCTACAATGAGCAGTTCTTC. Translated, it gives CASSELASGNSYNEQFF.

This clone was recorded a few times. The junction departs from germline at one end; a sequencing error may be responsible. The chain uses TRBV7-2 and TRBJ2-5; D uncertain. Germline V CDR1 and CDR2: SGHTA, FQGNSA. The CDR3 runs to 12 residues. The CDR3 loop is CASNLQRETQYF. Here the CDR3 DNA reads TGTGCCAGCAACTTACAGAGAGAGACCCAGTACTTC.

The CDR3, as DNA: TGTGCCAGCAGTACTCCAGGGGTGTTCCCTGAAGCTTTCTTT. Translating gives CASSTPGVFPEAFF. The gene calls are TRBV28 and TRBJ1-1, with a tentative D call TRBD1 (6 bases). The CDR3 is 14 residues long. Trimming took 5 bases from V and 6 from J, leaving 16 bases between them. CDR1 is MDHEN, CDR2 SYDVKM, per germline.

The chain links TRBV2 to TRBJ2-5; 9 bases match TRBD1. CDR1 is SNHLY and CDR2 is FYNNEI in the germline V gene. The CDR3 spans 15 residues. The trim removed 9 bases at V and 4 bases at J, leaving 12 bases unmatched. CDR3 coding DNA: TGTGCCAGTCCGTCCGGGACAGGGACAGGAGAGACCCAGTACTTC. Residues: CASPSGTGTGETQYF.

This clone was detected a few times. This sequence joins TRBV7-2 and TRBJ2-6; 10 bases align to TRBD2. Per germline, CDR1 SGHTA and CDR2 FQGNSA. There are 19 residues in the CDR3. J was trimmed by 2 bases and V by 1 base; bases with no gene match: 8. The CDR3 region is CASSLGAASGRPGANVLTF. CDR3 DNA sequence: TGTGCCAGCAGCTTAGGAGCTGCTAGCGGGAGACCTGGGGCCAACGTCCTGACTTTC.

The chain employs TRBV7-2 and TRBJ2-3; 7 bases match TRBD2. The CDR3 spans 18 residues. V shed 1 base, J shed 1 base, and the junction held 11 bases outside the gene matches. The germline V gene has CDR1 SGHTA and CDR2 FQGNSA. In DNA form, the CDR3 reads TGTGCCAGCAGCTTAGTTTTTCGGACTAGAGGGGGCACAGATACGCAGTATTTT. It translates to CASSLVFRTRGGTDTQYF.